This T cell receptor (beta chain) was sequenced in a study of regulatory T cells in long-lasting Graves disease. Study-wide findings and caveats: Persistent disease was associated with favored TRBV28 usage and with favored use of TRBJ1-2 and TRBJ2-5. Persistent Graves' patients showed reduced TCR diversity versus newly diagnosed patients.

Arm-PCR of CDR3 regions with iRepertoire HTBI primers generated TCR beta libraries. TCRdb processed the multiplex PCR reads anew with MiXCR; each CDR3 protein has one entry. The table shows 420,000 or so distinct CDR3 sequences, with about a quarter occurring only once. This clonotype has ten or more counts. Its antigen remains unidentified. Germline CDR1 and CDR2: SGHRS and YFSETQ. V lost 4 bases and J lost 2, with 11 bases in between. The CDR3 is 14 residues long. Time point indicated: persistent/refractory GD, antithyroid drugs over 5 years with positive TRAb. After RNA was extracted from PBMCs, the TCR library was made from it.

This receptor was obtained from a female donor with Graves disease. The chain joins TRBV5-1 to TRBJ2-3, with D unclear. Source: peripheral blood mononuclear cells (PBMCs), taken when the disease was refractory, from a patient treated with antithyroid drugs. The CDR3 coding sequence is TGCGCCAGCAGCCGAATGGGTACCACAGATACGCAGTATTTT. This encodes CASSRMGTTDTQYF.